The clone carrying this TCR beta chain was counted ten times or more. Its specificity is not known. A universal primer binding site was introduced by template switching. The final cDNA contained unique molecular identifiers. TCRdb independently ran MiXCR on the 5' RACE reads; one entry per CDR3 protein. The sample consists of under 1 million distinct CDR3 sequences, 10% to 15% of them appearing once. The entry originates in a study of identical twins. Study conclusions and caveats: Cord blood beta clonotypes that were abundant carried fewer insertions, and memory repertoires showed no such trend. There was more out-of-frame TCR alpha sharing in monozygotic twins than models estimated.

There were only healthy Caucasians among the donors. CDR3 length: 17 residues. The V gene end was trimmed by 1 base and the J gene end by 4 bases; junction bases not matched to a gene: 14. Germline V gives CDR1 SQVTM, CDR2 ANQGSEA. These data were also reused for a study on yellow fever vaccine responses in identical twins.

What was sequenced was PBMCs. The clonotype was recovered from a woman under 30 in good health. The chain recombines TRBV29-1 with TRBJ1-2; 8 bases are a match to TRBD1. CDR3 nucleotide sequence: TGCAGCGTTGAAGGCCCGAGGACAGGGCAGGGGGCCTATGGCTACACCTTC. As protein: CSVEGPRTGQGAYGYTF.